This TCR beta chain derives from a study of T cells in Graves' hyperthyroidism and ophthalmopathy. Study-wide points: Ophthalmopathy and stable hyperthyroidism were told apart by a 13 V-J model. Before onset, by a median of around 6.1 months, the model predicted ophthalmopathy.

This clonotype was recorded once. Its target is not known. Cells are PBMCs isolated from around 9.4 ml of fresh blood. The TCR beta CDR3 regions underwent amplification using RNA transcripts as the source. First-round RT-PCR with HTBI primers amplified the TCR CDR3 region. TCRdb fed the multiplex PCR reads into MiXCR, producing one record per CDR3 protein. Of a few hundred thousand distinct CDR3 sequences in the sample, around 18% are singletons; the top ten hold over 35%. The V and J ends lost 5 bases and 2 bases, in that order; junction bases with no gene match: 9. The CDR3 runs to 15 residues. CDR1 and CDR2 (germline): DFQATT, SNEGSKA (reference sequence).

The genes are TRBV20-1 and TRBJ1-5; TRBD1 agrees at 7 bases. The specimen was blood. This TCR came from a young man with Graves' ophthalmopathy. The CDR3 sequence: CSAPLRDSGNQPQHF. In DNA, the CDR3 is TGCAGTGCTCCACTGCGGGACAGCGGCAATCAGCCCCAGCATTTT.